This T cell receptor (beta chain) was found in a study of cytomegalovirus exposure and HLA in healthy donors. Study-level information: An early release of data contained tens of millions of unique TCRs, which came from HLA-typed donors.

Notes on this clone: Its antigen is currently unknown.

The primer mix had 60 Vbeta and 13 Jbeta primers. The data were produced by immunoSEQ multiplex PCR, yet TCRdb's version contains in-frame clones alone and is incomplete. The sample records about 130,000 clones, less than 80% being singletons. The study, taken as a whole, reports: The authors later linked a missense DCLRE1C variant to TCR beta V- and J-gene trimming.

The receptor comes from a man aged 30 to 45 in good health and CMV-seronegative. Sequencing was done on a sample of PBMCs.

CDR3 bases: TGTGCCAGCAAGTTTTTTCAGGGGGCCTCCTACGAGCAGTACTTC. This sequence encodes CASKFFQGASYEQYF. The rearrangement joins TRBV6-5 to TRBJ2-7; the match to TRBD1 covers 8 bases. V trimming: 7 bases; J trimming: 0 bases; junction bases outside the gene matches: 8. Per the germline V gene, CDR1 is MNHEY and CDR2 is SVGAGI. This CDR3 is built from 15 residues.